One and the same sample provided the 12 T cell receptor beta chains below, sequenced in a study of CXCR3-negative and CXCR3-positive naive CD8 T cells. Researchers prepared the TRB cDNA libraries using 5' RACE with UMI labels. TCRdb processed the 5' RACE reads again and assigns one entry to each CDR3 protein, with no DNA. The specimen's table records over 70,000 distinct CDR3 sequences. Sequences were obtained from naive CXCR3- CD8+ T cells from blood. Subset denoted: CD45RO-CCR7+CD27+CD95- naive CD8+ T cells lacking CXCR3 (TNR3-). The receptors stem from a human donor in good health. Some clones in this sample may be carry-over from other donors' samples.

The chain links TRBV19 to TRBJ1-1. Germline CDR1 is LNHDA and CDR2 is SQIVND (reference sequence). CDR3 length equals 13 residues. The CDR3 is CASSIDGETEAFF. The whole variable domain, remainder taken from reference TRBV19 and TRBJ1-1, is DGGITQSPKYLFRKEGQNVTLSCEQNLNHDAMYWYRQDPGQGLRLIYYSQIVNDFQKGDIAEGYSVSREKKESFPLTVTSAQKNPTAFYLCASSIDGETEAFFGQGTRLTVV.

The chain uses TRBV14 and TRBJ2-5; checking the TCRdb D call of TRBD2 is not possible without DNA. Per the germline V gene, CDR1 is SGHDN and CDR2 is FVKESK. This CDR3 region has 13 residues. This chain's CDR3 is CASSRDSEATQYF.

V and J are TRBV29-1 and TRBJ1-1; TCRdb selects TRBD1, and the lack of DNA leaves this call unchecked. The germline gives CDR1 SQVTM, CDR2 ANQGSEA. The CDR3 length is 14 residues. The CDR3 sequence is CSVERQGVNTEAFF.

This chain joins TRBV5-1 and TRBJ2-5; the TCRdb call, TRBD2, lacks DNA for checking. The CDR3 has 17 residues. Germline V gene lookup returns CDR1 SGHRS and CDR2 YFSETQ. CDR3 sequence: CASSPPRVGEVQETQYF.

The V gene is TRBV6-1, the J gene TRBJ1-2; the D call from TCRdb, TRBD1, cannot be confirmed without DNA. This CDR3 region has 14 residues. CDR1 and CDR2 (germline): MNHNS, SASEGT. CDR3 amino acids: CASSDLEGADGYTF.

The rearrangement uses TRBV2 and TRBJ2-7. CDR1 and CDR2 (germline): SNHLY, FYNNEI. The CDR3 covers 15 residues. This chain's CDR3 is CASSEEPLSTYEQYF.

The rearrangement uses TRBV27 and TRBJ1-5. The length of the CDR3 is 19 residues. CDR1 and CDR2 from the germline V gene are MNHEY and SMNVEV (reference sequence). The CDR3 spells CASSSVQLMGLHTNQPQHF.

The chain combines TRBV5-1 with TRBJ2-7; TCRdb picks TRBD2, but there is no DNA to check that call. From germline, CDR1 is SGHRS and CDR2 YFSETQ. This CDR3 is built from 16 residues. CDR3 region: CASSLRFSGRTYEQYF.

The rearrangement uses TRBV29-1 and TRBJ2-3; TCRdb picks TRBD1, but there is no DNA to check that call. The length of the CDR3 is 15 residues. Germline lookup yields CDR1 SQVTM and CDR2 ANQGSEA. The CDR3: CSVEGAGAFTDTQYF.

The chain carries TRBV6-5 and TRBJ1-2; TCRdb names TRBD1, which stays unverified in the absence of DNA. CDR1 is MNHEY, CDR2 SVGAGI, per germline. The CDR3 extends over 14 amino acids. The CDR3 loop is CASSYQGETYGYTF.

The chain links TRBV29-1 to TRBJ2-7; lacking DNA, the TRBD1 call made by TCRdb goes unchecked. Germline CDR1 reads SQVTM; CDR2 reads ANQGSEA. The CDR3 sequence is 12 residues long. CDR3 loop: CSVLGTGLGQYF.

The chain employs TRBV27 and TRBJ1-2. Germline CDR1 and CDR2: MNHEY and SMNVEV (reference sequence). This CDR3 is built from 13 residues. The CDR3 loop reads CASTSLIGYGYTF.